This record concerns one T cell receptor beta chain sequence. The data were taken from a study of identical twins. After removal of 4 bases from V and 2 bases from J, the junction contained 5 bases not matched to a gene. The V gene's germline CDR1 is SNHLY and CDR2 FYNNEI. The CDR3 length is 16 residues. TCRdb called the 5' RACE reads again in MiXCR, with one record for every CDR3 protein. In the table there are around 280,000 distinct CDR3 sequences, roughly 8.6% of which are singletons. The data also belong to a second study, concerning yellow fever vaccine responses in identical twins.

The sample was memory (CD45RO+) T cells sorted from blood. The chain employs TRBV2 and TRBJ2-6, with 7 nucleotides matching TRBD2. The TCR comes from a woman aged 18-29 years in good health. Here the CDR3 DNA reads TGTGCCAGCAGTGCCACCCTAGCGGCTGGGGCCAACGTCCTGACTTTC. Its translation is CASSATLAAGANVLTF.